This T cell receptor (beta chain) derives from a study of T cell responses to AZD1222 COVID-19 vaccine. CDR3 length: 16 residues. V was pared by 4 bases and J by 5 bases, with 11 bases of the junction left unmatched. In germline, CDR1 is SGHRS, CDR2 YFSETQ. Using immunoSEQ multiplex PCR, the repertoire was profiled, and TCRdb retains in-frame clones only, with some absent. This table holds about 190,000 clones, roughly 93% found once. About this clone itself: Its target is unknown.

Study-level findings and limits: Females made up more of the donors, who were largely white British, and clonal diversity may have come out too low.

The receptor's source is an adult in good health. This sequence joins TRBV5-1 and TRBJ2-2; 7 positions agree with TRBD2. The sample was peripheral blood, taken on day 0 of AZD1222 vaccination. The CDR3 loop reads CASSLLLGGGTGELFF. CDR3 nucleotide sequence: TGCGCCAGCAGCCTGCTATTGGGCGGGGGTACCGGGGAGCTGTTTTTT.